The sequence of this T cell receptor beta chain was determined in a study of blood T cell repertoires in COVID-19. Study-level information: The study drew acute and convalescent COVID-19 samples from the United States, Italy and Spain.

The CDR3 consists of 15 residues. The junction had 11 bases not matched to a gene; V was cut back by 7 bases and J by 8 bases. Looked up from germline, CDR1 is SNHLY and CDR2 is FYNNEI. TCRdb's table, derived via immunoSEQ multiplex PCR, lists solely in-frame clones and lacks some. Here the sample spans approximately 65,000 clones, less than 95% being singletons. J is TRBJ1-6 and V is TRBV2, with TRBD1 identical over 7 bases. Sequenced: peripheral blood. This clonotype was sampled from a woman under 30 with acute or convalescent COVID-19. CDR3 coding DNA: TGTGCCAGCACCAGGGACAGCGCGAAAGATTCACCCCTCCACTTT. It encodes CASTRDSAKDSPLHF. Variable domain in full (rest from reference TRBV2 and TRBJ1-6): EPEVTQTPSHQVTQMGQEVILRCVPISNHLYFYWYRQILGQKVEFLVSFYNNEISEKSEIFDDQFSVERPDGSNFTLKIRSTKLEDSAMYFCASTRDSAKDSPLHFGNGTRLTVT.